Listed here are 17 T cell receptor beta chains from one sample, sequenced in a study of shared clonotypes between healthy human individuals. The repertoire was sequenced with immunoSEQ multiplex PCR; TCRdb's copy has only in-frame clones and lacks some. In the table there are 450,000 to 500,000 clones, approximately 78% of which are singletons. Specimen: PBMCs. These receptors all stem from a woman in her thirties or forties in good health. Some clones in this sample may be carry-over from other donors' samples.

A few counts support this clone. The chain couples TRBV30 to TRBJ1-1; D gene ambiguous. Germline CDR1 reads GTSNPN; CDR2 reads SVGIG (reference sequence). This CDR3 comprises 12 residues. V shed 0 bases and J shed 3 bases, with 5 bases lying between them. CDR3 coding DNA: TGTGCCTGGAGTGTACGGTACACTGAAGCTTTCTTT. Protein product: CAWSVRYTEAFF.

V is TRBV27 and J is TRBJ2-3; D may be TRBD1 or TRBD2 (5 bases each). The V end was cut by 4 bases, the J end by 3 bases, with 8 bases between. This CDR3 has 13 amino acids. The V gene's germline CDR1 is MNHEY and CDR2 SMNVEV (reference sequence). The CDR3: CASSWDGTDTQYF. The CDR3 DNA is TGTGCCAGCAGTTGGGACGGAACAGATACGCAGTATTTT.

This chain connects TRBV18 to TRBJ2-2; 7 bases align to TRBD1. The CDR3 length is 14 residues. Trimming removed 4 bases from V and 10 bases from J; junction bases left unmatched: 9. From germline, CDR1 is KGHSH and CDR2 LQKENI. The CDR3 nucleotides are TGTGCCAGCTCACGGACAGGAGATCCCGAGGAGCTGTTTTTT. It encodes CASSRTGDPEELFF. Based on the CDR3 plus reference TRBV18 and TRBJ2-2, the full variable domain is NAGVMQNPRHLVRRRGQEARLRCSPMKGHSHVYWYRQLPEEGLKFMVYLQKENIIDESGMPKERFSAEFPKEGPSILRIQQVVRGDSAAYFCASSRTGDPEELFFGEGSRLTVL.

In its sample, this clone was seen once. V and J are TRBV27 and TRBJ1-3; TRBD1 is a possible D gene (5 bases). The CDR3 sequence is 16 residues long. Trimming removed 6 bases at V and 0 bases at J, with 15 bases between. Germline V gene lookup returns CDR1 MNHEY and CDR2 SMNVEV (reference sequence). The DNA for the CDR3 is TGTGCCAGCAGACACCTGACAGCCGACTCTGGAAACACCATATATTTT. Translation gives CASRHLTADSGNTIYF.

The chain uses TRBV2 and TRBJ2-1; D unclear. The CDR3 totals 14 residues. Looked up from germline, CDR1 is SNHLY and CDR2 is FYNNEI. The V and J ends lost 7 bases and 3 bases respectively, with 13 bases between them. CDR3 region: CASTSFYSYNEQFF. The CDR3 nucleotides read TGTGCCAGCACCTCCTTTTACAGCTACAATGAGCAGTTCTTC.

The genes are TRBV27 and TRBJ2-2, with D perhaps matching TRBD2 (5 bases). This CDR3 has 16 residues. V lost 1 base and J lost 0, with 9 bases in between. Germline V lookup: CDR1 MNHEY, CDR2 SMNVEV (reference sequence). CDR3 bases: TGTGCCAGCAGTTTATTTGCGGGCCCGAACACCGGGGAGCTGTTTTTT. This codes for CASSLFAGPNTGELFF.

This clone was seen a few times. This rearrangement joins TRBV5-1 to TRBJ1-2, with D maybe TRBD1 (5 bases). Per the germline V gene, CDR1 is SGHRS and CDR2 is YFSETQ. V lost 4 bases to trimming and J lost 13 bases, with 17 bases between them. The CDR3 runs 12 residues. This CDR3 is CASSLGEQDFTF. CDR3 nucleotide sequence: TGCGCCAGCAGCCTGGGGGAACAGGACTTCACCTTC.

The chain employs TRBV4-1 and TRBJ1-2; TRBD1 might be the D (6 bases). Trimming took 0 bases from V and 8 from J, leaving 22 bases between them. Germline CDR1 MGHRA, CDR2 YSYEKL. This CDR3 region has 17 residues. CDR3 sequence: CASSQDGGAGVKLGYTF. The CDR3 bases are TGCGCCAGCAGCCAAGATGGGGGGGCAGGGGTGAAGTTGGGCTACACCTTC.

This sequence joins TRBV28 and TRBJ2-2; TRBD1 matches at 7 bases. CDR3 length equals 15 residues. V dropped 6 bases and J dropped 7; count of bases not matched to a gene: 11. Germline V gene lookup returns CDR1 MDHEN and CDR2 SYDVKM. CDR3 protein: CASSPTGFGIGELFF. CDR3 in DNA: TGTGCCAGCAGCCCGACAGGGTTTGGTATCGGGGAGCTGTTTTTT.

This clone was observed a few times. The J gene is TRBJ1-1, the V gene TRBV7-2; the D is unclear. V lost 5 bases and J 6 bases, leaving 10 bases between the germline ends. Germline V gene sequence: CDR1 SGHTA, CDR2 FQGNSA. This CDR3 comprises 12 residues. CDR3 in amino acids: CASSPRISEAFF. CDR3 DNA sequence: TGTGCCAGCAGCCCCAGGATCTCTGAAGCTTTCTTT.

This clone has more than one count but fewer than ten. The J gene is TRBJ2-2, the V gene TRBV11-3, with D hard to call. The CDR3 consists of 14 residues. Germline V gene data show CDR1 as SGHNT and CDR2 as YENEEA. With 1 base removed from V and 4 bases from J, the gap between germline ends came to 7 bases. The CDR3 region is CASSLVGSTGELFF. The CDR3 nucleotides read TGTGCCAGCAGCTTAGTAGGGTCCACCGGGGAGCTGTTTTTT.

The table lists this clone with many counts. The CDR3 coding sequence is TGTGCCAGCAGCCGGAGGGGGAGGGCGGGAAGTTCACCCCTCCACTTT. Amino acid sequence: CASSRRGRAGSSPLHF. This chain connects TRBV7-2 to TRBJ1-6, with D possibly being TRBD1 (6 bases). CDR1 and CDR2 (germline): SGHTA, FQGNSA. This CDR3 has 16 amino acids. V lost 5 bases and J lost 9, with 20 bases in between.

The chain joins TRBV29-1 to TRBJ2-1, with 10 nucleotides matching TRBD1. Trimming took 4 bases from V and 7 from J; bases not matched to a gene: 4. CDR3 length: 13 residues. Germline values: CDR1 SQVTM, CDR2 ANQGSEA. The CDR3: CSVGRTGGNEQFF. The CDR3 DNA reads TGCAGCGTTGGCAGGACAGGGGGGAATGAGCAGTTCTTC.

The rearrangement uses TRBV2 and TRBJ2-5; no clear D. The CDR3 extends over 12 amino acids. CDR1 is SNHLY and CDR2 is FYNNEI in the germline V gene. Trimming pared 3 bases from V and 5 bases from J, leaving 7 bases between. CDR3 residues: CASSEFWETQYF. As DNA, the CDR3 is TGTGCCAGCAGTGAGTTTTGGGAGACCCAGTACTTC.

The genes are TRBV7-6 and TRBJ1-5, with TRBD1 matching 8 bases. Per germline, CDR1 SGHVS and CDR2 FNYEAQ. The V gene end was trimmed by 2 bases and the J gene end by 3 bases; junction bases not matched to a gene: 3. This CDR3 region has 15 residues. CDR3: CASSLQGAPNQPQHF. CDR3 sequence (DNA): TGTGCCAGCAGCTTACAGGGGGCTCCCAATCAGCCCCAGCATTTT.

This chain uses TRBV11-1 with TRBJ2-5; 7 nucleotides line up with TRBD1. V was pared by 6 bases and J by 5 bases, with 9 bases of the junction left unmatched. Germline V CDR1 and CDR2: SGHAT, FQDESV (reference sequence). CDR3 size: 14 residues. The CDR3 DNA sequence: TGTGCCAGCAGATCTCACAGGGGTATGGAGACCCAGTACTTC. Protein: CASRSHRGMETQYF.

This chain joins TRBV7-9 and TRBJ2-1; maybe TRBD2 (6 bases). Germline V gene data show CDR1 as SEHNR and CDR2 as FQNEAQ (reference sequence). V was cut by 8 bases and J by 7 bases, with 12 bases left in between. CDR3 length equals 12 residues. DNA of the CDR3: TGTGCCAGCGGAGGGCCGAGGAATGAGCAGTTCTTC. Its translation: CASGGPRNEQFF.